This passage covers 23 T cell receptor beta chains from one sample sequenced in a study of T cell responses to AZD1222 COVID-19 vaccine. Clones were sequenced by immunoSEQ multiplex PCR, and TCRdb holds only the in-frame ones, with some missing. The data contain around 67,000 clones, about 80% of them singletons. The specimen was peripheral blood, collected 28 days after the second AZD1222 dose. The source of these receptors is an adult who received the AZD1222 COVID-19 vaccine.

This chain connects TRBV30 to TRBJ1-1; 8 nucleotides align to TRBD1. Losses at the gene ends were 2 bases for V and 11 bases for J; bases not matched to a gene: 4. This CDR3 is built from 11 residues. Per the germline V gene, CDR1 is GTSNPN and CDR2 is SVGIG (reference sequence). Here the CDR3 DNA reads TGTGCCTGGAGTTTACAGGGGGTTGCTTTCTTT. Protein product: CAWSLQGVAFF.

There are a few counts of this clone. The chain uses TRBV6-1 and TRBJ2-7; D is unresolved. Germline V gene lookup returns CDR1 MNHNS and CDR2 SASEGT. V was trimmed by 0 bases and J by 3 bases, leaving 12 bases between them. The CDR3 is 15 residues long. The CDR3 nucleotides are TGTGCCAGCAGTGAAGCCGTGACATTCGGCTACGAGCAGTACTTC. The encoded protein is CASSEAVTFGYEQYF.

The rearrangement links TRBV7-9 to TRBJ1-2, with TRBD1 identical over 9 bases. Germline V gives CDR1 SEHNR, CDR2 FQNEAQ (reference sequence). The CDR3 has 16 amino acids. The V segment lost 5 bases and the J segment 7 bases; nucleotides outside the gene matches: 14. The CDR3 protein is CASSPRTGVGVSGYTF. The CDR3 DNA reads as TGTGCCAGCAGCCCCAGGACAGGGGTCGGGGTCAGTGGCTACACCTTC.

V and J are TRBV10-3 and TRBJ2-1, with D possibly TRBD2 on 5 matching bases. CDR3 size: 12 residues. V lost 6 bases to trimming and J lost 6 bases, with 9 bases between them. Germline CDR1 ENHRY, CDR2 SYGVKD. CDR3 bases: TGTGCCATCAGGGAGGATTTCAATGAGCAGTTCTTC. This gives the protein CAIREDFNEQFF.

The rearrangement links TRBV7-2 to TRBJ1-5; D possibly corresponds to TRBD1 (5 bases). Trimming removed 1 base from V and 11 bases from J, with 9 bases in between. This CDR3 is 12 amino acids long. CDR1 is SGHTA, CDR2 FQGNSA, per germline. CDR3 sequence reads: CASSLGGEAQHF. For the CDR3, the DNA is TGTGCCAGCAGCTTAGGGGGGGAAGCCCAGCATTTT. The full variable domain, its missing parts supplied by reference TRBV7-2 and TRBJ1-5, is GAGVSQSPSNKVTEKGKDVELRCDPISGHTALYWYRQSLGQGLEFLIYFQGNSAPDKSGLPSDRFSAERTGGSVSTLTIQRTQQEDSAVYLCASSLGGEAQHFGDGTRLSIL.

The rearrangement uses TRBV5-1 and TRBJ2-2; D may be TRBD2 (6 bases). Germline V lookup: CDR1 SGHRS, CDR2 YFSETQ. The CDR3 has 15 amino acids. V was shortened by 1 base and J by 4 bases, with 11 bases between the two germline ends. This chain's CDR3 is CASSLSLGGTGELFF. The CDR3 DNA sequence: TGCGCCAGCAGCTTGTCTTTGGGGGGCACCGGGGAGCTGTTTTTT.

The V call is TRBV6-5, the J call TRBJ1-6; D is unresolved. This CDR3 spans 13 amino acids. Germline V lookup: CDR1 MNHEY, CDR2 SVGAGI. The ends were cut back, 1 base at V and 8 bases at J, with 6 bases in the middle. The CDR3 protein is CASSYLRDSPLHF. In nucleotides, the CDR3 is TGTGCCAGCAGTTACTTACGGGATTCACCCCTCCACTTT.

The chain is built from TRBV19 and TRBJ2-2; D ambiguous. The V gene lost 7 bases and the J gene lost 3 bases, with 15 bases spanning the gap. Germline assignment: CDR1 LNHDA and CDR2 SQIVND (reference sequence). This CDR3 has 15 amino acids. CDR3 sequence reads: CASTLRRHYTGELFF. As DNA, the CDR3 is TGTGCCAGTACCCTTCGTCGGCACTACACCGGGGAGCTGTTTTTT.

The CDR3 loop reads CASSLTGAVHEQFF. CDR3 DNA: TGCGCCAGCAGCTTGACAGGGGCTGTACATGAGCAGTTCTTC. The chain uses TRBV5-1 and TRBJ2-1; 7 bases align to TRBD1. V trimming: 1 base; J trimming: 8 bases; junction bases outside the gene matches: 6. The CDR3 has 14 residues. Per germline, CDR1 SGHRS and CDR2 YFSETQ.

This clone has just a few counts. This chain uses TRBV10-3 with TRBJ2-3, with a tentative D call TRBD1 (7 bases). The CDR3 contains 15 residues. V lost 7 bases and J 0 bases, leaving 14 bases between the germline ends. CDR1 ENHRY and CDR2 SYGVKD come from the germline V gene. As DNA, the CDR3 is TGTGCCATCATGGGGGGACAGTCTAGCACAGATACGCAGTATTTT. It is translated as CAIMGGQSSTDTQYF.

The V and J genes are TRBV11-2 and TRBJ2-2; 7 bases match TRBD2. The CDR3 extends over 14 amino acids. Germline CDR1 SGHAT, CDR2 FQNNGV. V shed 3 bases, J shed 6 bases, and the junction held 4 bases outside the gene matches. CDR3 amino acids: CASSFREVAGELFF. The CDR3 DNA reads TGTGCCAGCAGCTTTCGGGAGGTCGCCGGGGAGCTGTTTTTT.

The chain employs TRBV2 and TRBJ1-1, with a weak D call TRBD1 (5 bases). The V and J ends lost 8 bases and 3 bases respectively, with 16 bases between them. The V gene's germline CDR1 is SNHLY and CDR2 FYNNEI. This CDR3 is built from 14 residues. The CDR3 nucleotides read TGTGCCAGCTCTCCGGGGCTGCTAGACACTGAAGCTTTCTTT. Its translation is CASSPGLLDTEAFF.

The chain employs TRBV5-4 and TRBJ2-7; TRBD2 agrees at 11 bases. V gave up 0 bases and J gave up 0 bases; unmatched junction bases: 2. Germline-derived CDR1 and CDR2 are SGHNT and YYREEE (reference sequence). The CDR3 loop spans 16 amino acids. CDR3 loop: CASSLGGLADSYEQYF. The CDR3 coding sequence is TGTGCCAGCAGCTTGGGGGGACTAGCGGACTCCTACGAGCAGTACTTC. Filled out from reference TRBV5-4 and TRBJ2-7, the complete variable domain reads ETGVTQSPTHLIKTRGQQVTLRCSSQSGHNTVSWYQQALGQGPQFIFQYYREEENGRGNFPPRFSGLQFPNYSSELNVNALELDDSALYLCASSLGGLADSYEQYFGPGTRLTVT.

This rearrangement joins TRBV4-3 to TRBJ1-1; D might be TRBD1 (6 bases). This CDR3 has 13 residues. CDR1 and CDR2 from the germline V gene are LGHNA and YSLEER. V gave up 6 bases and J gave up 1 base, with 9 bases separating them. The CDR3 coding sequence is TGCGCCAGCAGACTACAGGGGAACACTGAAGCTTTCTTT. Residues: CASRLQGNTEAFF.

The rearrangement uses TRBV10-1 and TRBJ2-1; D is unclear. V was pared by 1 base and J by 1 base, with 5 bases between. The CDR3 spans 14 residues. In germline, CDR1 is WNHNN, CDR2 SYGVQD (reference sequence). For the CDR3, the DNA is TGCGCCAGCAGTGAGTTGGGGTCCTACAATGAGCAGTTCTTC. Residues: CASSELGSYNEQFF.

The gene calls are TRBV27 and TRBJ1-5; the D is unclear. From germline, CDR1 is MNHEY and CDR2 SMNVEV (reference sequence). This CDR3 comprises 13 residues. Deletions cut 5 bases from V and 2 bases from J, with 7 bases between. The CDR3 coding sequence is TGTGCCAGCAGTCTCAAGGGCAATCAGCCCCAGCATTTT. Its protein is CASSLKGNQPQHF.

V is TRBV10-1 and J is TRBJ1-5, with D maybe TRBD1 (6 bases). The CDR3 totals 18 residues. In germline, CDR1 is WNHNN, CDR2 SYGVQD (reference sequence). Trimming took off 2 bases at V and 0 bases at J, with 17 bases between the two ends. CDR3 loop: CASSEAWGAYYSNQPQHF. CDR3 in DNA: TGCGCCAGCAGTGAGGCTTGGGGGGCCTACTATAGCAATCAGCCCCAGCATTTT.

CDR3 coding DNA: TGCAGTGCTAGTGGAGTGAACACTGAAGCTTTCTTT. Protein: CSASGVNTEAFF. The chain recombines TRBV20-1 with TRBJ1-1; no clear D. The V end was cut by 3 bases, the J end by 0 bases, with 5 bases between. Germline V CDR1 and CDR2: DFQATT, SNEGSKA (reference sequence). The CDR3 is 12 amino acids.

The rearrangement uses TRBV2 and TRBJ1-4; weak D call: TRBD1 (6 bases). The CDR3 sequence is 15 residues long. V dropped 4 bases and J dropped 0 bases, with 9 bases sitting between them. Germline CDR1 and CDR2: SNHLY and FYNNEI. DNA for the CDR3: TGTGCCAGCAGTGTTCGGACAGCAACTAATGAAAAACTGTTTTTT. It is translated as CASSVRTATNEKLFF.

On this clone itself: The sample carries other DNA sequences with the same CDR3. The chain combines TRBV5-1 with TRBJ2-6; 8 nucleotides match TRBD2. Germline lookup yields CDR1 SGHRS and CDR2 YFSETQ. The CDR3 has 16 residues. The V segment lost 3 bases and the J segment 3 bases; nucleotides outside the gene matches: 5. The CDR3 region is CASSWTGGGGANVLTF. In DNA form, the CDR3 reads TGCGCCAGCAGCTGGACCGGGGGGGGTGGGGCCAACGTCCTGACTTTC.

The chain links TRBV6-2 or TRBV6-3 to TRBJ2-1; 9 bases line up with TRBD2. Germline V CDR1 and CDR2: MNHEY, SVGEGT. The CDR3 spans 15 residues. V shed 5 bases and J 5 bases; nucleotides not matched to a gene: 7. The CDR3 sequence: CASSRPAGGNNEQFF. In nucleotides, the CDR3 is TGTGCCAGCAGTAGACCTGCGGGGGGGAACAATGAGCAGTTCTTC.

The chain is built from TRBV6-5 and TRBJ2-7; weak D call: TRBD2 (6 bases). V lost 7 bases and J 3 bases, leaving 16 bases between the germline ends. This CDR3 is built from 14 residues. Looked up from germline, CDR1 is MNHEY and CDR2 is SVGAGI. The CDR3 DNA reads TGTGCCAGCACTCCCTTGCGGGGAGGCTACGAGCAGTACTTC. Its protein product is CASTPLRGGYEQYF.

V and J are TRBV19 and TRBJ1-1, with TRBD1 identical over 8 bases. Germline V gene data show CDR1 as LNHDA and CDR2 as SQIVND (reference sequence). The CDR3 spans 15 residues. Trimming removed 8 bases from V and 4 bases from J; junction bases left unmatched: 12. CDR3 sequence (DNA): TGTGCCAGTTTACGCTGGGGACAGGCAAGCACTGAAGCTTTCTTT. Amino acids: CASLRWGQASTEAFF.